This is a list of T cell receptor beta chains from one sample in a study of CD8 T cells in Susac syndrome. TCRdb ran MiXCR on the immunoSEQ multiplex PCR reads and lists one entry per CDR3 protein. The repertoire includes some 68,000 distinct CDR3 sequences, roughly 93% of them detected once, and over 0.12% sits in the top ten. Sequenced material: CD4+ T cells from PBMCs. The receptors were sampled from a human donor with Susac syndrome. Both conserved end residues are part of each CDR3. A D gene is named only where the DNA matches it firmly. Clone sizes are given selectively: once, few, many, or a class where the clone is expanded.

j_call: TRBJ2-2
clone_size: NA
v_call: TRBV7-3
d_call: NA
cdr3_nt: TGTGCCAGCAGCTTATACACCGGGGAGCTGTTTTTT
cdr3_aa: CASSLYTGELFF

j_call: TRBJ1-2
clone_size: once
v_call: TRBV27
d_call: NA
cdr3_nt: TGTGCCAGCAGGTATAATTACGGTGGCTACACCTTC
cdr3_aa: CASRYNYGGYTF

j_call: TRBJ2-3
clone_size: NA
v_call: TRBV19
d_call: NA
cdr3_nt: TGTGCCAGTAGTATAGAGGGAAGGACCGCTGGAGGCACAGATACGCAGTATTTT
cdr3_aa: CASSIEGRTAGGTDTQYF

j_call: TRBJ1-1
clone_size: NA
v_call: TRBV29-1
d_call: NA
cdr3_nt: TGCAGCGTGACCAGGAACACTGAAGCTTTCTTT
cdr3_aa: CSVTRNTEAFF

j_call: TRBJ1-3
clone_size: NA
v_call: TRBV29-1
d_call: TRBD1
cdr3_nt: TGCAGCGTTGTAGGGGGCCGCTCTGGAAACACCATATATTTT
cdr3_aa: CSVVGGRSGNTIYF

j_call: TRBJ2-1
clone_size: NA
v_call: TRBV10-3
d_call: NA
cdr3_nt: TGTGCCATCAGTATGACAGTAAAGCAGTTCTTC
cdr3_aa: CAISMTVKQFF

j_call: TRBJ2-1
clone_size: NA
v_call: TRBV12-3/TRBV12-4
d_call: NA
cdr3_nt: TGTGCCAGCAGTTTGCTTACCGGGGGTCAGTTCTTC
cdr3_aa: CASSLLTGGQFF

j_call: TRBJ1-1
clone_size: NA
v_call: TRBV19
d_call: NA
cdr3_nt: TGTGCCAGTAGTATCGGGGGGGCGCGCCTGTACACTGAAGCTTTCTTT
cdr3_aa: CASSIGGARLYTEAFF

j_call: TRBJ1-2
clone_size: NA
v_call: TRBV27
d_call: TRBD1
cdr3_nt: TGTGCCAGCAGGACAGGGGAATGGAACTATGGCTACACCTTC
cdr3_aa: CASRTGEWNYGYTF

j_call: TRBJ2-1
clone_size: NA
v_call: TRBV28
d_call: TRBD1
cdr3_nt: TGTGCCAGCAGTTTATCCCCGCGGACAGGGTCCTACAATGAGCAGTTCTTC
cdr3_aa: CASSLSPRTGSYNEQFF

j_call: TRBJ2-2
clone_size: NA
v_call: TRBV19
d_call: TRBD1
cdr3_nt: TGTGCCAGTAGTATGGGGACAGGTGTGGCCGGGGAGCTGTTTTTT
cdr3_aa: CASSMGTGVAGELFF

j_call: TRBJ2-3
clone_size: NA
v_call: TRBV6-2/TRBV6-3
d_call: TRBD2
cdr3_nt: TGTGCCAGCAGACGACTAGCGGGGGAGCACACAGATACGCAGTATTTT
cdr3_aa: CASRRLAGEHTDTQYF

j_call: TRBJ2-7
clone_size: NA
v_call: TRBV7-2
d_call: NA
cdr3_nt: TGTGCCAGCAGCTTAGACGCTCTTACGAACTACGAGCAGTACTTC
cdr3_aa: CASSLDALTNYEQYF

j_call: TRBJ2-1
clone_size: NA
v_call: TRBV14
d_call: NA
cdr3_nt: TGTGCCAGCAGCCAAGATAGGTTAGGGGAGCAGTTCTTC
cdr3_aa: CASSQDRLGEQFF

j_call: TRBJ2-7
clone_size: NA
v_call: TRBV6-2/TRBV6-3
d_call: NA
cdr3_nt: TGTGCCAGCAGTAAGGGGGCCTACGAGCAGTACTTC
cdr3_aa: CASSKGAYEQYF

j_call: TRBJ2-5
clone_size: NA
v_call: TRBV28
d_call: NA
cdr3_nt: TGTGCCAGCAGTTTTGGCAGGGGCGGCGAGACCCAGTACTTC
cdr3_aa: CASSFGRGGETQYF

j_call: TRBJ2-3
clone_size: NA
v_call: TRBV10-3
d_call: NA
cdr3_nt: TGTGCCATCAGTGTCTCACTTACCAACACAGATACGCAGTATTTT
cdr3_aa: CAISVSLTNTDTQYF

j_call: TRBJ1-3
clone_size: NA
v_call: TRBV7-2
d_call: NA
cdr3_nt: TGTGCCAGCAGCCCGAGCAGGGGAAACACCATATATTTT
cdr3_aa: CASSPSRGNTIYF

j_call: TRBJ2-7
clone_size: NA
v_call: TRBV7-2
d_call: NA
cdr3_nt: TGTGCCAGCAGCTTCCGAAGGGACCGAACCTACGAGCAGTACTTC
cdr3_aa: CASSFRRDRTYEQYF

j_call: TRBJ1-5
clone_size: NA
v_call: TRBV5-1
d_call: TRBD1
cdr3_nt: TGCGCCAGCAGCTTGGCGGGACAGAGAAATCAGCCCCAGCATTTT
cdr3_aa: CASSLAGQRNQPQHF

j_call: TRBJ1-1
clone_size: NA
v_call: TRBV30
d_call: TRBD1
cdr3_nt: TGTGCCAACCAGCCCGGGACAGGGGACACTGAAGCTTTCTTT
cdr3_aa: CANQPGTGDTEAFF

j_call: TRBJ1-1
clone_size: NA
v_call: TRBV7-9
d_call: NA
cdr3_nt: TGTGCCAGCAGCCCGTTGCTCATTAGGCGCGGAACTGAAGCTTTCTTT
cdr3_aa: CASSPLLIRRGTEAFF

j_call: TRBJ1-1
clone_size: NA
v_call: TRBV6-4
d_call: NA
cdr3_nt: TGTGCCAGCAGTCCTCTCAATAACAGGGTTGGCACTGAAGCTTTCTTT
cdr3_aa: CASSPLNNRVGTEAFF

j_call: TRBJ1-2
clone_size: NA
v_call: TRBV21-1
d_call: NA
cdr3_nt: TGTGCCAGCTCTCAGACAGGGGTGCGGGGCTACACCTTC
cdr3_aa: CASSQTGVRGYTF

j_call: TRBJ2-7
clone_size: once
v_call: TRBV23-1
d_call: TRBD1
cdr3_nt: TGCGCCAGCAGTCAGTCAAAGACCGGGACAGAGACAGACGGCAGCTCCTACGAGCAGTACTTC
cdr3_aa: CASSQSKTGTETDGSSYEQYF

j_call: TRBJ1-1
clone_size: NA
v_call: TRBV12-3/TRBV12-4
d_call: NA
cdr3_nt: TGTGCCAGCAGCCACCGTATGAACACTGAAGCTTTCTTT
cdr3_aa: CASSHRMNTEAFF

j_call: TRBJ2-1
clone_size: NA
v_call: TRBV6-2/TRBV6-3
d_call: TRBD2
cdr3_nt: TGTGCCAGCAGTCGTCCGGGACTAGCCGTTAATGAGCAGTTCTTC
cdr3_aa: CASSRPGLAVNEQFF

j_call: TRBJ1-1
clone_size: NA
v_call: TRBV3-1
d_call: NA
cdr3_nt: TGTGCCAGCAGCCAATTTTCGGTCACTGAAGCTTTCTTT
cdr3_aa: CASSQFSVTEAFF

j_call: TRBJ1-3
clone_size: NA
v_call: TRBV7-3
d_call: NA
cdr3_nt: TGTGCCAGCAGCCGAACAGGTTCTGGAAACACCATATATTTT
cdr3_aa: CASSRTGSGNTIYF

j_call: TRBJ2-5
clone_size: once
v_call: TRBV5-1
d_call: NA
cdr3_nt: TGCGCCAGCAGCTTGGACACAGGGCCCCAAGAGACCCAGTACTTC
cdr3_aa: CASSLDTGPQETQYF

j_call: TRBJ2-2
clone_size: NA
v_call: TRBV2
d_call: NA
cdr3_nt: TGTGCCAGCAGAGGCCGGGACATAAACACCGGGGAGCTGTTTTTT
cdr3_aa: CASRGRDINTGELFF

j_call: TRBJ2-5
clone_size: NA
v_call: TRBV7-9
d_call: NA
cdr3_nt: TGTGCCACCCAGGGGGGCGACCAAGAGACCCAGTACTTC
cdr3_aa: CATQGGDQETQYF

j_call: TRBJ2-5
clone_size: NA
v_call: TRBV28
d_call: TRBD2
cdr3_nt: TGTGCCACCCAGTTAGCGGGGGGGCCGGAGACCCAGTACTTC
cdr3_aa: CATQLAGGPETQYF

j_call: TRBJ1-1
clone_size: NA
v_call: TRBV28
d_call: NA
cdr3_nt: TGTGCCAGCACCAGTGGGGGGGGGCATGCTTTCTTT
cdr3_aa: CASTSGGGHAFF

j_call: TRBJ2-4
clone_size: NA
v_call: TRBV7-2
d_call: TRBD2
cdr3_nt: TGTGCCAGCAGCTTAGAACGGGGGGGCATTCAGTACTTC
cdr3_aa: CASSLERGGIQYF

j_call: TRBJ1-6
clone_size: NA
v_call: TRBV20-1
d_call: NA
cdr3_nt: TGCAGTGCTAGAGTGGCCCGGGTTTCACCCCTCCACTTT
cdr3_aa: CSARVARVSPLHF

j_call: TRBJ2-1
clone_size: NA
v_call: TRBV7-8
d_call: NA
cdr3_nt: TGTGCCAGCCTCCGGGGTCCCTCCTACAATGAGCAGTTCTTC
cdr3_aa: CASLRGPSYNEQFF

j_call: TRBJ2-7
clone_size: NA
v_call: TRBV14
d_call: TRBD1
cdr3_nt: TGTGCCAGCAGCCATATAGGGGGCCGGTACGAGCAGTACTTC
cdr3_aa: CASSHIGGRYEQYF

j_call: TRBJ1-1
clone_size: once
v_call: TRBV9
d_call: NA
cdr3_nt: TGTGCCAGCAGCGTAGATCCGGACATGAACACTGAAGCTTTCTTT
cdr3_aa: CASSVDPDMNTEAFF

j_call: TRBJ1-2
clone_size: NA
v_call: TRBV3-1
d_call: NA
cdr3_nt: TGTGCCAGCAGCCCTGTACGCAGGGCGATCTATGGCTACACCTTC
cdr3_aa: CASSPVRRAIYGYTF

j_call: TRBJ2-4
clone_size: NA
v_call: TRBV7-9
d_call: TRBD2
cdr3_nt: TGTGCCAGCAGCCTTTTGGCGGGGGGGAAAAACATTCAGTACTTC
cdr3_aa: CASSLLAGGKNIQYF

j_call: TRBJ1-2
clone_size: NA
v_call: TRBV29-1
d_call: NA
cdr3_nt: TGCAGCGTTGAAGAAGAGGATGGCTACACCTTC
cdr3_aa: CSVEEEDGYTF

j_call: TRBJ1-2
clone_size: NA
v_call: TRBV20-1
d_call: NA
cdr3_nt: TGCAGTGCCCCCCACGGGATTGCTAACTATGGCTACACCTTC
cdr3_aa: CSAPHGIANYGYTF

j_call: TRBJ2-5
clone_size: few
v_call: TRBV6-2/TRBV6-3
d_call: TRBD2
cdr3_nt: TGTGCCAGCACCCGGGGGGGTGAGACCCAGTACTTC
cdr3_aa: CASTRGGETQYF

j_call: TRBJ1-1
clone_size: few
v_call: TRBV7-3
d_call: NA
cdr3_nt: TGTGCCAGCAGCCAGACCGCGAACACTGAAGCTTTCTTT
cdr3_aa: CASSQTANTEAFF

j_call: TRBJ2-5
clone_size: NA
v_call: TRBV14
d_call: NA
cdr3_nt: TGTGCCAGCAGCCAAGTTATTGGAGAGACCCAGTACTTC
cdr3_aa: CASSQVIGETQYF

j_call: TRBJ2-1
clone_size: NA
v_call: TRBV4-1
d_call: TRBD1
cdr3_nt: TGCGCCAGCAGCCAACCACGGACAGGCTACAATGAGCAGTTCTTC
cdr3_aa: CASSQPRTGYNEQFF

j_call: TRBJ1-2
clone_size: NA
v_call: TRBV5-6
d_call: TRBD1
cdr3_nt: TGTGCCAGCAGCCCGAGGACAGGGTGGGTCGGCGGCTACACCTTC
cdr3_aa: CASSPRTGWVGGYTF

j_call: TRBJ2-7
clone_size: NA
v_call: TRBV20-1
d_call: TRBD1
cdr3_nt: TGCAGTGCTAACCGGGACAGGGGAATCTACGAGCAGTACTTC
cdr3_aa: CSANRDRGIYEQYF

j_call: TRBJ2-5
clone_size: NA
v_call: TRBV30
d_call: NA
cdr3_nt: TGTGCCTGGAGTATTACTAGACAAGAGACCCAGTACTTC
cdr3_aa: CAWSITRQETQYF